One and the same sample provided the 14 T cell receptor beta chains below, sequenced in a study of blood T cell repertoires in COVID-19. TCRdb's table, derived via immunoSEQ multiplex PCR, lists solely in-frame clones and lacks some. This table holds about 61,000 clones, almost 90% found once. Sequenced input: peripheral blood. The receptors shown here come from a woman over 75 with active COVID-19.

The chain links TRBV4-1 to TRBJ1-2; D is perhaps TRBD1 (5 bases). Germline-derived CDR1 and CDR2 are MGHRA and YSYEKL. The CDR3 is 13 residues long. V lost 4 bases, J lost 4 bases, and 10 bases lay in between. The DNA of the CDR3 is TGCGCCAGCAGCCGGCGAGACAGCTATGGCTACACCTTC. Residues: CASSRRDSYGYTF.

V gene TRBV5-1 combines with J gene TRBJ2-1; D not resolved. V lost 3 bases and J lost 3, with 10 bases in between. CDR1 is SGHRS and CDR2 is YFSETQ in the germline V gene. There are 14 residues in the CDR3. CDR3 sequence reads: CASSSSTHYNEQFF. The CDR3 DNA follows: TGCGCCAGCAGCTCCTCGACACACTACAATGAGCAGTTCTTC.

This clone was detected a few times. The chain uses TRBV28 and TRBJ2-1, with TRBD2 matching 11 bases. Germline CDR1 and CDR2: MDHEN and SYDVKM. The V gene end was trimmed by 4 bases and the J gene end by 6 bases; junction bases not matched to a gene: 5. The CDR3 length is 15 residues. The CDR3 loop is CASSSTSGAGNEQFF. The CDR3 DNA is TGTGCCAGCAGTTCGACTAGCGGGGCCGGCAATGAGCAGTTCTTC.

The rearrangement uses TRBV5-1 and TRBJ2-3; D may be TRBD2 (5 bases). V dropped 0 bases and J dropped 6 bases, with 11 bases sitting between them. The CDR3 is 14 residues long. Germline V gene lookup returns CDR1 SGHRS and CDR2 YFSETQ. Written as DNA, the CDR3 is TGCGCCAGCAGCTTGGGTAGCGAAGAGGATACGCAGTATTTT. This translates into CASSLGSEEDTQYF.

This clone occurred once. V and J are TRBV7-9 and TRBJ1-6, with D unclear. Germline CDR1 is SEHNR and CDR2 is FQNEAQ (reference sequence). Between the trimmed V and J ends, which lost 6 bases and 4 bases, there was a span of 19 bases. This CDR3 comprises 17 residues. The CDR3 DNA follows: TGTGCCAGCAGAGAAAGAGGTGGGAGACTTTATAATTCACCCCTCCACTTT. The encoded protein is CASRERGGRLYNSPLHF.

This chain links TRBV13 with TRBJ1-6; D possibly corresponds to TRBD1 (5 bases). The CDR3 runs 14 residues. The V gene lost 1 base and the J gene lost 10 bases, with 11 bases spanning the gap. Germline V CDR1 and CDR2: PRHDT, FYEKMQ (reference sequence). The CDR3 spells CASSLDAGRSPLHF. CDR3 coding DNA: TGTGCCAGCAGCTTAGACGCAGGGCGATCACCCCTCCACTTT.

The CDR3 region has the DNA TGTGCCAGCTCACCACCGGGCAGGGTCTACGAGCAGTACTTC. Translating gives CASSPPGRVYEQYF. The rearrangement uses TRBV18 and TRBJ2-7, with TRBD1 as a possible D gene (5 bases). CDR1 and CDR2 from the germline V gene are KGHSH and LQKENI. The CDR3 sequence is 14 residues long. Trimming took off 0 bases at V and 3 bases at J, with 9 bases between the two ends.

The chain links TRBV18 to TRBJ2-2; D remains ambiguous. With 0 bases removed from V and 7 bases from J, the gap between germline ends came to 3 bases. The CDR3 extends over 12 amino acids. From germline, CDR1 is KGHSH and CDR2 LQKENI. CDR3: CASSPPSGELFF. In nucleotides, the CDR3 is TGTGCCAGCTCACCACCGAGCGGGGAGCTGTTTTTT.

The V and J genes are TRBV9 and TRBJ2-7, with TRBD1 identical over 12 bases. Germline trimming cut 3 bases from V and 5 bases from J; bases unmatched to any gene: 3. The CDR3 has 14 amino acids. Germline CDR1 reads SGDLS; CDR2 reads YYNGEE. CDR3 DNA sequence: TGTGCCAGCAGCGACGGGACAGGGGGCCACGAGCAGTACTTC. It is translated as CASSDGTGGHEQYF.

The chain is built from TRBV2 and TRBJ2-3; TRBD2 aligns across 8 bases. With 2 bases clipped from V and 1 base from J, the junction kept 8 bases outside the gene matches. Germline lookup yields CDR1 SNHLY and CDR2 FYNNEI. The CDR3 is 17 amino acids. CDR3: CASSEMVLADRTDTQYF. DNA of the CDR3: TGTGCCAGCAGTGAAATGGTACTAGCGGATCGCACAGATACGCAGTATTTT.

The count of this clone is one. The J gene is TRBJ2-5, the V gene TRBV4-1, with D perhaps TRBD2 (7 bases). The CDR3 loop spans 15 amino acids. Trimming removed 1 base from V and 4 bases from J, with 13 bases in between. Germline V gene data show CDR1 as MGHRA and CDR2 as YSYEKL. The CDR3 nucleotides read TGCGCCAGCAGCCAAGGGGGGGGCTACCCAGAGACCCAGTACTTC. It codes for CASSQGGGYPETQYF.

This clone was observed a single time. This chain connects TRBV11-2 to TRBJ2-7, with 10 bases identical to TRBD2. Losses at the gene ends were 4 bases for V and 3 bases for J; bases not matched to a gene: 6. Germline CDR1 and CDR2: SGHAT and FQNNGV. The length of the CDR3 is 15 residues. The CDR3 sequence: CASSSLAGGLYEQYF. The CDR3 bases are TGTGCCAGCAGCTCTTTAGCGGGGGGCCTCTACGAGCAGTACTTC.

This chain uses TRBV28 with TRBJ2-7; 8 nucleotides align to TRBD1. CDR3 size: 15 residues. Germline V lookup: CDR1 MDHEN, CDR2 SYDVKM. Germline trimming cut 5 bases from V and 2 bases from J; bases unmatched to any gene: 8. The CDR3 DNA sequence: TGTGCCAGCAGTGGCAGGGGGCTTACGCCCTACGAGCAGTACTTC. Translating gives CASSGRGLTPYEQYF.

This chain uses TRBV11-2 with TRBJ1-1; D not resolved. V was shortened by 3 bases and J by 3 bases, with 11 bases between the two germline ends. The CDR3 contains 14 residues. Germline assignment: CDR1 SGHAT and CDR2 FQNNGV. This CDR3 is CASSFDGRHTEAFF. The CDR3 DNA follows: TGTGCCAGCAGCTTTGATGGCCGCCACACTGAAGCTTTCTTT.